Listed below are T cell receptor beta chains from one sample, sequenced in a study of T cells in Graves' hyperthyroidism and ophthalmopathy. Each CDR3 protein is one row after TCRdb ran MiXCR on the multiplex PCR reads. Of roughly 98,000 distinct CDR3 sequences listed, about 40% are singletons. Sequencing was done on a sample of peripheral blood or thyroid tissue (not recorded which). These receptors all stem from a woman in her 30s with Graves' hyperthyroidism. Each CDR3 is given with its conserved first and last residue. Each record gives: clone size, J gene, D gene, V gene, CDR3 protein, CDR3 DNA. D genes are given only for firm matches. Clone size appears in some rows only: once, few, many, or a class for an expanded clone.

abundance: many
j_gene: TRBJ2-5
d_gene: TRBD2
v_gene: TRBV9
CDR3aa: CASSSSRGGETQYF
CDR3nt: TGTGCCAGCAGCAGTAGTAGGGGAGGGGAGACCCAGTACTTC

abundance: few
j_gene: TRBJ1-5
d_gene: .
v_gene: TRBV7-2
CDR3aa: CASSFYICSAGQINQPQHF
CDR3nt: .

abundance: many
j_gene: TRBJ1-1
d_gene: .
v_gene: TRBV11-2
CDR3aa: CASSLVMGPPYTEAFF
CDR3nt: TGTGCCAGCAGCTTAGTTATGGGACCCCCATACACTGAAGCTTTCTTT

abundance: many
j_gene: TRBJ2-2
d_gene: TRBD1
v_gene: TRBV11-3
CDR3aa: CASSPGQGAGELFF
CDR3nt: TGTGCCAGCAGCCCAGGACAGGGCGCCGGGGAGCTGTTTTTT

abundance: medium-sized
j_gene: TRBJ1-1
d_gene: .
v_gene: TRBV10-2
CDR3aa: CASQGLDTEAFF
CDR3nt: TGCGCCAGTCAGGGGTTGGACACTGAAGCTTTCTTT

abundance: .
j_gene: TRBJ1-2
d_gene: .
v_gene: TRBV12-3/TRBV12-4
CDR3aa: CASSEIRGRAGYGYTF
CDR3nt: TGTGCCAGCAGTGAAATAAGGGGAAGGGCGGGCTATGGCTACACCTTC

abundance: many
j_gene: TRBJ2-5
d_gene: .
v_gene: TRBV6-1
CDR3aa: CASASGRRETQYF
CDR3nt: TGTGCCAGCGCCTCAGGGAGGCGGGAGACCCAGTACTTC

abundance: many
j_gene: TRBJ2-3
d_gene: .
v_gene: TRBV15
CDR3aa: CATSRFRDTQYF
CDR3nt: TGTGCCACCAGCAGATTCAGAGATACGCAGTATTTT

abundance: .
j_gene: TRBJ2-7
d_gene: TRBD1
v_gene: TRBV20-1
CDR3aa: CRTGTGHEQYF
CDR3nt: TGCAGGACCGGGACAGGGCACGAGCAGTACTTC

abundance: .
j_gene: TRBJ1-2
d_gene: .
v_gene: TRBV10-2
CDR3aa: CASSVGGEYGYTF
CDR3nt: TGCGCCAGCAGTGTCGGGGGAGAGTATGGTTACACCTTC

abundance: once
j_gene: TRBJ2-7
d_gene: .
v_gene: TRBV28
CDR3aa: CANSLASSPYERYF
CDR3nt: TGTGCCAACAGTTTAGCTAGTTCACCCTACGAGCGGTACTTC

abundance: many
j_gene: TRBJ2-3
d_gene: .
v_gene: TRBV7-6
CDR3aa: CASSSYTGQMSDTQYF
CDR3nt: TGTGCCAGCAGCTCATATACGGGACAAATGTCGGATACGCAGTATTTT

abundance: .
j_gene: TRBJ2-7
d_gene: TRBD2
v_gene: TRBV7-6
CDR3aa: CASSLRGTSGTREQYF
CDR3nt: TGTGCCAGCAGCTTACGGGGGACTAGCGGGACACGCGAGCAGTACTTC

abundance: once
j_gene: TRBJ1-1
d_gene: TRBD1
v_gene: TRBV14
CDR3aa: CASSQRQGAKMDTEAFF
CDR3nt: TGTGCCAGCAGCCAGAGACAGGGGGCGAAGATGGACACTGAAGCTTTCTTT

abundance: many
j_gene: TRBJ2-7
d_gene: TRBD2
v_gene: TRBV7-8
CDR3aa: CASSFTSGSGYEQYF
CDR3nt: TGTGCCAGCAGCTTTACTAGCGGGAGTGGGTACGAGCAGTACTTC

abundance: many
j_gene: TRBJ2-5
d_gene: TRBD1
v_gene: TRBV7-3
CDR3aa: CASSLTGVRQETQYF
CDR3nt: TGTGCCAGCAGCCTGACAGGGGTGAGGCAAGAGACCCAGTACTTC

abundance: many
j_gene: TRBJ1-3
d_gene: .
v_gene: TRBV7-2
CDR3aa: CASSLVRGASGNTIYF
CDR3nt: TGTGCCAGCAGCTTAGTCCGGGGGGCATCTGGAAACACCATATATTTT

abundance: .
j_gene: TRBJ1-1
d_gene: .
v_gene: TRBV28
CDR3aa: CASSLPGRDPMNTEAFF
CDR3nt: TGTGCCAGCAGTTTACCCGGACGGGACCCCATGAACACTGAAGCTTTCTTT

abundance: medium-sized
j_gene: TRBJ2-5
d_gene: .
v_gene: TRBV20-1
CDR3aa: CSASRQTGETQYF
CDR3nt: TGCAGTGCTAGTCGCCAGACCGGCGAGACCCAGTACTTC

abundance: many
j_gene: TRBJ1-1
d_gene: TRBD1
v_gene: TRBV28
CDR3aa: CASTFGQGHTEAFF
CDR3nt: TGTGCCAGCACCTTCGGACAGGGCCATACTGAAGCTTTCTTT

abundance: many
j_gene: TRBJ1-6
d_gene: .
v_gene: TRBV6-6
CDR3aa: CASSPRGPPDSPLHF
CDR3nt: TGTGCCAGCAGCCCCCGGGGGCCACCCGATTCACCCCTCCACTTT

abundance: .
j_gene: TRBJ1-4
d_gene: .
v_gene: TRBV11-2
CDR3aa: CASSFSHSTNEKLVF
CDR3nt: TGCGCCAGCAGCTTCTCCCATTCAACTAATGAAAAACTGGTTTTT

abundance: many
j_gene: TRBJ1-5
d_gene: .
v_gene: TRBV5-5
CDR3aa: CASSLGTQTNQPQHF
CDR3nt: TGTGCCAGCAGCTTAGGGACACAAACAAATCAGCCCCAGCATTTT

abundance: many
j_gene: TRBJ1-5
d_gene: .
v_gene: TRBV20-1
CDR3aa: CSARDHNQPQHF
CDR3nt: TGCAGTGCTAGGGACCACAATCAGCCCCAGCATTTT

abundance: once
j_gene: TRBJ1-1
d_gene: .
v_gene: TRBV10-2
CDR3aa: CASMSGPNTEAFF
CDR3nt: TGCGCCAGCATGAGTGGTCCGAACACTGAAGCTTTCTTT

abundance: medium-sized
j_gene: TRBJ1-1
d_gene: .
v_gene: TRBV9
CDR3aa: CASSVWQENTEAFF
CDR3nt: TGTGCCAGCAGCGTTTGGCAGGAGAACACTGAAGCTTTCTTT

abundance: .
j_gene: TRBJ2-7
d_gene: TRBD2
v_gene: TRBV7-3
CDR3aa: CASSSTSLTGVEQYF
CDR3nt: TGTGCCAGCAGCTCGACTAGCCTCACCGGGGTCGAGCAGTACTTC

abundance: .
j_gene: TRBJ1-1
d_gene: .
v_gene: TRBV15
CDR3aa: CATSSSEGTGYTEAFF
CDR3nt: TGTGCCACCAGCAGCTCAGAAGGCACAGGGTACACTGAAGCTTTCTTT